This T cell receptor beta chain is from a study of T-cell reconstitution after alpha-beta-depleted transplantation in children. This CDR3 contains 15 residues. V shed 5 bases and J 3 bases; nucleotides not matched to a gene: 8. Germline V gene data show CDR1 as DFQATT and CDR2 as SNEGSKA (reference sequence). The library targeted TCRbeta and was prepared with unique molecular identifiers. From the PCR reads, TCRdb called clonotypes with MiXCR, one entry per CDR3 protein. The sample has about 58,000 distinct CDR3 sequences, about 40% seen once. As regards this clonotype: Its specificity is not known.

Overall study findings and caveats: After transplant, at about two months, alpha-beta T cells were reportedly derived from several hundred expanded graft clones. Some patients owed their high day-60 TCRbeta diversity to surviving recipient T cells and thymic progenitors. T-cell numbers and diversity, one year after transplant, stemmed largely from T cells that were newly produced.

The material was PBMCs, mostly from graft donor cells, obtained 360 days after TCRalphabeta/CD19-depleted stem cell transplant. This clonotype was obtained from a male patient younger than 18 who had a stem cell transplant for acute lymphoblastic leukemia, so the T cells may come from the graft donor. The genes are TRBV20-1 and TRBJ2-4, with TRBD2 matching 9 bases. CDR3 DNA sequence: TGCAGTGCTGAGAGCGGGAGGAAGGACAAAAACATTCAGTACTTC. Amino acid sequence: CSAESGRKDKNIQYF.